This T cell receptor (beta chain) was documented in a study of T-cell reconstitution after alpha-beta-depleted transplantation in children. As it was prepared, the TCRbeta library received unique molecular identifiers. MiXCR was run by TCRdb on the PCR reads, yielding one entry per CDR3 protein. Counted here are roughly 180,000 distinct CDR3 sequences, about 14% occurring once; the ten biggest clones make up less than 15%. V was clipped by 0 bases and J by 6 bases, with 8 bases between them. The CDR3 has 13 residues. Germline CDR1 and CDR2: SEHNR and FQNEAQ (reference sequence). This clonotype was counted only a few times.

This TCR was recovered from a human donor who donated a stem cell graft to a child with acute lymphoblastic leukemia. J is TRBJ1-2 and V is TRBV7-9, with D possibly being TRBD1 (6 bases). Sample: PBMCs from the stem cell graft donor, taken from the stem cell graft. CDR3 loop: CASSLAGGDGYTF. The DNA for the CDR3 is TGTGCCAGCAGCTTAGCTGGGGGCGATGGCTACACCTTC.